This T cell receptor beta chain was observed in a study of cytomegalovirus exposure and HLA in healthy donors. V was pared by 5 bases and J by 2 bases, with 4 bases of the junction left unmatched. This CDR3 spans 14 amino acids. Germline-derived CDR1 and CDR2 are SGHTA and FQGNSA. TCRdb's copy holds only in-frame clones and misses some; the assay was immunoSEQ multiplex PCR. The data show about 56,000 clones, 93% seen once. The TCR originated in a woman under 30 in good health and CMV-seropositive. The sample was PBMCs. This chain links TRBV7-2 with TRBJ1-2; 8 positions match TRBD1. CDR3 sequence (DNA): TGTGCCAGCAGCGCCCGACAGGGGAACTATGGCTACACCTTC. Its translation is CASSARQGNYGYTF.